This TCR beta chain was obtained from a study of regulatory T cells in long-lasting Graves disease. The study, taken as a whole, reports: Persistent patients had more shared public clonotypes (2,741) than new patients (around 950). Examination was confined to peripheral blood, excluding thyroid tissue.

Both iRepertoire HTBI primers and Arm-PCR of CDR3 regions were used to build the TCR beta libraries. TCRdb recomputed calls from the multiplex PCR reads with MiXCR, one row per CDR3 protein. The sample has approximately 290,000 distinct CDR3 sequences, approximately 20% seen once. This clonotype was found many times. What it binds is not known. Time point given: persistent/refractory GD, antithyroid drugs over 5 years with positive TRAb. Extracted RNA from PBMCs served as the source of the TCR library. The receptor comes from a female donor with Graves disease. The sequencing here drew on peripheral blood mononuclear cells (PBMCs), taken when the disease was refractory, from a patient treated with antithyroid drugs.

The CDR3 bases are TGTGCCAGCAGCTCAACTAGCGGGAGGGAGGACATTCAGTACTTC. Its translation is CASSSTSGREDIQYF. V is TRBV7-2 and J is TRBJ2-4, with 13 bases identical to TRBD2. V lost 4 bases, J lost 8 bases, and 5 bases stayed unmatched. Germline V gene lookup returns CDR1 SGHTA and CDR2 FQGNSA. The CDR3 covers 15 residues.